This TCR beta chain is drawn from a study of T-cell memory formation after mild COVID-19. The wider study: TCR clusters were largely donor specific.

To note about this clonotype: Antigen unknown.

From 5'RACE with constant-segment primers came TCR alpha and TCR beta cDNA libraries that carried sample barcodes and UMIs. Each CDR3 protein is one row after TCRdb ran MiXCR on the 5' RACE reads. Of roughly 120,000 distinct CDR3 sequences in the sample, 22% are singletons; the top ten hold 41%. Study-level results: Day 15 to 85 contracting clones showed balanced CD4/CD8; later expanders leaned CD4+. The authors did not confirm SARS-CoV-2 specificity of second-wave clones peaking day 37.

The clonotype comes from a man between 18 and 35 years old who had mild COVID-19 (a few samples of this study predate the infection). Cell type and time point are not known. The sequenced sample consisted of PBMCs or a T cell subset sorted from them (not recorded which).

CDR3 nucleotide sequence: TGTGCCAGCACCGAGTCCCCCGTGGGTGAAGGCTACAATGAGCAGTTCTTC. It encodes CASTESPVGEGYNEQFF. The genes are TRBV6-2 or TRBV6-3 and TRBJ2-1; D is unclear. The CDR3 totals 17 residues. Germline values: CDR1 MNHEY, CDR2 SVGEGT. V was trimmed by 7 bases and J by 3 bases, leaving 22 bases between them.